The 10 T cell receptor beta chains presented below share a single source sample, sequenced in a study of healthy donors' naive CD4 and CD8 T cells. A linear amplification protocol produced the TCR libraries from about 0.45 ug of total RNA. MiXCR, applied by TCRdb to the reads, yields one record per CDR3 protein. The table includes approximately 180,000 distinct CDR3 sequences, 74% detected once. The sample taken for sequencing was naive CD4+ and CD8+ T cells sorted from blood, pooled from several donors. These receptor sequences come from a pool of human donors in good health; the sample pools cells from several healthy donors.

The chain combines TRBV2 with TRBJ1-2, with D unresolved. This CDR3 is 15 amino acids long. V lost 4 bases and J 3 bases, leaving 15 bases between the germline ends. Germline V gene sequence: CDR1 SNHLY, CDR2 FYNNEI. Here the CDR3 reads CASSGIEGKDYGYTF. CDR3 sequence (DNA): TGTGCCAGCAGTGGAATTGAGGGAAAGGACTATGGCTACACCTTC.

This clonotype was found a few times. This rearrangement joins TRBV18 to TRBJ2-1; 11 bases map to TRBD2. V shed 0 bases and J 8 bases; nucleotides not matched to a gene: 6. CDR1 and CDR2 from the germline V gene are KGHSH and LQKENI. This CDR3 has 16 amino acids. CDR3 nucleotide sequence: TGTGCCAGCTCACCACCGGGGTTTAGCGGGAGGGATGAGCAGTTCTTC. This encodes CASSPPGFSGRDEQFF.

The J gene is TRBJ2-1, the V gene TRBV11-1; 7 bases match TRBD2. The V gene end was trimmed by 5 bases and the J gene end by 4 bases; junction bases not matched to a gene: 8. Germline V gene data show CDR1 as SGHAT and CDR2 as FQDESV (reference sequence). The length of the CDR3 is 15 residues. In DNA, the CDR3 is TGTGCCAGCAGCGTGAGCGGGGACTATTACAATGAGCAGTTCTTC. Its protein is CASSVSGDYYNEQFF.

V gene TRBV20-1 combines with J gene TRBJ2-1; 9 positions agree with TRBD2. Trimming at V came to 6 bases and at J to 10 bases, leaving 16 bases not matched to a gene. Germline V gives CDR1 DFQATT, CDR2 SNEGSKA (reference sequence). There are 15 residues in the CDR3. CDR3 amino acids: CSAQTRLAGIGEQFF. The CDR3 DNA reads as TGCAGTGCCCAGACGCGGCTAGCGGGAATCGGCGAGCAGTTCTTC.

This clonotype was found once. This chain uses TRBV29-1 with TRBJ2-7; TRBD1 matches 10 bases. V lost 4 bases and J lost 2; bases outside the gene matches: 5. CDR3 length: 14 amino acids. In germline, CDR1 is SQVTM, CDR2 ANQGSEA. The CDR3 sequence: CSVVDRGFTYEQYF. DNA of the CDR3: TGCAGCGTTGTGGACAGGGGGTTTACCTACGAGCAGTACTTC.

The V and J genes are TRBV27 and TRBJ1-2, with TRBD1 matching 9 bases. Germline V gives CDR1 MNHEY, CDR2 SMNVEV (reference sequence). CDR3 length equals 13 residues. Trimming at V came to 10 bases and at J to 6 bases, leaving 9 bases not matched to a gene. The CDR3 sequence is CATGRDRENGYTF. Written as DNA, the CDR3 is TGTGCCACCGGCCGGGACAGGGAAAATGGCTACACCTTC.

The genes are TRBV6-5 and TRBJ2-7; either TRBD1 or TRBD2 may fit D (5 bases each). The ends were cut back, 6 bases at V and 6 bases at J, with 18 bases in the middle. The CDR3 length is 14 residues. Looked up from germline, CDR1 is MNHEY and CDR2 is SVGAGI. The CDR3 here is CASRRDPGIGEQYF. The CDR3 DNA is TGTGCCAGCAGACGGGACCCGGGGATTGGCGAGCAGTACTTC.

The count of this clonotype is one. The V call is TRBV29-1, the J call TRBJ2-7; D possibly corresponds to TRBD2 (6 bases). CDR3 size: 12 residues. The V end was cut by 3 bases, the J end by 7 bases, with 13 bases between. Germline assignment: CDR1 SQVTM and CDR2 ANQGSEA. The CDR3 DNA reads as TGCAGCGTTGAGCGGGGCACGGGGGAGCAGTACTTC. Its translation is CSVERGTGEQYF.

The rearrangement links TRBV6-5 to TRBJ1-1; weak D call: TRBD1 (5 bases). V dropped 2 bases and J dropped 4 bases, with 14 bases sitting between them. The V gene's germline CDR1 is MNHEY and CDR2 SVGAGI. The CDR3 covers 15 residues. The CDR3 DNA reads TGTGCCAGCAGTTACGCATCGGGGGGTAGCACTGAAGCTTTCTTT. It yields the protein CASSYASGGSTEAFF.

This clonotype came up once. The V and J genes are TRBV20-1 and TRBJ2-1; 9 bases align to TRBD2. Germline V CDR1 and CDR2: DFQATT, SNEGSKA (reference sequence). The CDR3 is 15 residues long. Germline trimming cut 5 bases from V and 3 bases from J; bases unmatched to any gene: 8. CDR3 DNA sequence: TGCAGTGCTGTACGACTAGCGGTCCTCTACAATGAGCAGTTCTTC. Its translation is CSAVRLAVLYNEQFF.